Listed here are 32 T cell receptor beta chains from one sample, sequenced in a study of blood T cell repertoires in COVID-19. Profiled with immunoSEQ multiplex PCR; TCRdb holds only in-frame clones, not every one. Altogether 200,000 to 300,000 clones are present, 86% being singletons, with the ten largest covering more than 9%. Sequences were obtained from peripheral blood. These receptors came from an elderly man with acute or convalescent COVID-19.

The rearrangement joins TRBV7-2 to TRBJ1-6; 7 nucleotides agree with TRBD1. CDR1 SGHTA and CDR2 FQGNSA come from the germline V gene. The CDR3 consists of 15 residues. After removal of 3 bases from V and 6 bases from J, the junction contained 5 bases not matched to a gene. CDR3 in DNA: TGTGCCAGCAGCTTCAGGGGACAGTCTAATTCACCCCTCCACTTT. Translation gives CASSFRGQSNSPLHF.

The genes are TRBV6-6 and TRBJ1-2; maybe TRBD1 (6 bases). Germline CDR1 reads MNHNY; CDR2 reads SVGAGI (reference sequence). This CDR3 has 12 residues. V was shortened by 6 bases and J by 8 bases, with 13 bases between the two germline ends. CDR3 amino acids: CASSLTGPGYTF. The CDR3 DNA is TGTGCCAGCAGCCTGACAGGTCCAGGCTACACCTTC.

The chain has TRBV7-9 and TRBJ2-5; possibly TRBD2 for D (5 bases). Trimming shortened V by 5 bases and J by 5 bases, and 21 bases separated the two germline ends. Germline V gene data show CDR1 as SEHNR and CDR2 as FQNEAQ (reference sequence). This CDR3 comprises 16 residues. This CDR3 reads CASSPNVRTLSETQYF. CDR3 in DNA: TGTGCCAGCAGCCCTAACGTTAGGACTTTGTCGGAGACCCAGTACTTC.

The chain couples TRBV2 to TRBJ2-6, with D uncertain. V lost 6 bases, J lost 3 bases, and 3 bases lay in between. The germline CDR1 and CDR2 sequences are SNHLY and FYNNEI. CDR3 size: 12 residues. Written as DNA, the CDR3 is TGTGCCAGCAGGTATGGGGCCAACGTCCTGACTTTC. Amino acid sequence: CASRYGANVLTF.

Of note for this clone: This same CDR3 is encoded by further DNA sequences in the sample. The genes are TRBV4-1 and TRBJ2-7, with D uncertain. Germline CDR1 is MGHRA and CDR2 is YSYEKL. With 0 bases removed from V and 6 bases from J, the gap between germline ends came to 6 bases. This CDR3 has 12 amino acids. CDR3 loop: CASSQDRFEQYF. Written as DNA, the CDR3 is TGCGCCAGCAGCCAAGACAGGTTCGAGCAGTACTTC.

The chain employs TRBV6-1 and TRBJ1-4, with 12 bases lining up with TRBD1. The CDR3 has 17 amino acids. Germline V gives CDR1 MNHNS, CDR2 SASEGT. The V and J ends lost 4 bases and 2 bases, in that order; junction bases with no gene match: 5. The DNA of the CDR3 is TGTGCCAGCAGTGCGCGGGACAGGGGGCTCACTAATGAAAAACTGTTTTTT. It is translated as CASSARDRGLTNEKLFF.

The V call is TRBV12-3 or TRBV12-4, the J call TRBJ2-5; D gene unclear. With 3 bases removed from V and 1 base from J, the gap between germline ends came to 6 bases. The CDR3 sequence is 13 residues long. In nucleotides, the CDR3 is TGTGCCAGCAGTTTGGCCAGCCAAGAGACCCAGTACTTC. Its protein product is CASSLASQETQYF.

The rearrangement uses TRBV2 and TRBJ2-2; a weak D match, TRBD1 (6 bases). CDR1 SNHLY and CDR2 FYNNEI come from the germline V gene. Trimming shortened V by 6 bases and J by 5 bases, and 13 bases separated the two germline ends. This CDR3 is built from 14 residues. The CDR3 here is CASRETGPTGELFF. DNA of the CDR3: TGTGCCAGCAGGGAGACAGGACCAACCGGGGAGCTGTTTTTT.

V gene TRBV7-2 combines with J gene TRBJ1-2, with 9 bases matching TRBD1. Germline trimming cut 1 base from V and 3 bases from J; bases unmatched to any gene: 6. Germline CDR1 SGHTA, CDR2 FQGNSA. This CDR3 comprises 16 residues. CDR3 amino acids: CASSLGGQGLHYGYTF. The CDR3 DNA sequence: TGTGCCAGCAGCTTAGGGGGACAGGGCCTTCACTATGGCTACACCTTC.

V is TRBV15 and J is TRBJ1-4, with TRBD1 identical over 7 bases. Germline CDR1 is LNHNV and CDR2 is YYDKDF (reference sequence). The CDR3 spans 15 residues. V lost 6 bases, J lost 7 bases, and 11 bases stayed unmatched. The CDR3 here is CATSQGVQGSEKLFF. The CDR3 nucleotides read TGTGCCACCAGTCAGGGGGTACAGGGGAGTGAAAAACTGTTTTTT.

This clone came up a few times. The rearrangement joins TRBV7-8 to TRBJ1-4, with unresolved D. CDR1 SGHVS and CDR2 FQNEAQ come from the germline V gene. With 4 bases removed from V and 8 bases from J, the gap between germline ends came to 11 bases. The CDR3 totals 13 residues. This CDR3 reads CASSSHGEEKLFF. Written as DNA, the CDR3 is TGTGCCAGCAGCTCGCACGGGGAGGAAAAACTGTTTTTT.

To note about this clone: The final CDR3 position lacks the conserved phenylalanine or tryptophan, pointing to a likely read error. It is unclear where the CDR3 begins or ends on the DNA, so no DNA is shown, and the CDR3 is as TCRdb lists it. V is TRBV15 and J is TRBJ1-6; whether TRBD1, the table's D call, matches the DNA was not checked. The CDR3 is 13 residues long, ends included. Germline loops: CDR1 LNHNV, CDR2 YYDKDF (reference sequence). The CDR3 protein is CATSTDISTGGCG.

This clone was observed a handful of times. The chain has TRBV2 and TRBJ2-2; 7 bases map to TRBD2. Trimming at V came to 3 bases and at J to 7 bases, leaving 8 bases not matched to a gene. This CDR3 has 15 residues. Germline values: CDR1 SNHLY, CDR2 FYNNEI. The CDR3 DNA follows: TGTGCCAGCAGTGATCGCGGGGGAGGGATCGGGGAGCTGTTTTTT. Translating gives CASSDRGGGIGELFF.

CDR3 loop: CASSHSAGAGDTQYF. As DNA, the CDR3 is TGTGCCAGCAGCCACAGCGCGGGGGCGGGAGATACGCAGTATTTT. The chain employs TRBV11-3 and TRBJ2-3, with D possibly matching TRBD2 (7 bases). V lost 5 bases and J lost 5, with 17 bases in between. The CDR3 sequence is 15 residues long. Looked up from germline, CDR1 is SGHNT and CDR2 is YENEEA.

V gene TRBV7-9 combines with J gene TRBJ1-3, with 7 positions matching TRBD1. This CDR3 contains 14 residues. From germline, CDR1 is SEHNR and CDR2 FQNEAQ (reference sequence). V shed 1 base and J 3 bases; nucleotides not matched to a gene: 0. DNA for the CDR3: TGTGCCAGCAGCTTAGACAGGGGTGGAAACACCATATATTTT. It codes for CASSLDRGGNTIYF. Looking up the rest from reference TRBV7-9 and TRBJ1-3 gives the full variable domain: DTGVSQNPRHKITKRGQNVTFRCDPISEHNRLYWYRQTLGQGPEFLTYFQNEAQLEKSRLLSDRFSAERPKGSFSTLEIQRTEQGDSAMYLCASSLDRGGNTIYFGEGSWLTVV.

As DNA, the CDR3 is TGTGCCAGCAGCCCCCATGAGGGAGGTGGCTACACCTTC. Its translation: CASSPHEGGGYTF. The rearrangement uses TRBV5-4 and TRBJ1-2; D unclear. Germline CDR1 and CDR2: SGHNT and YYREEE (reference sequence). V was clipped by 4 bases and J by 7 bases, with 14 bases between them. CDR3 length equals 13 residues.

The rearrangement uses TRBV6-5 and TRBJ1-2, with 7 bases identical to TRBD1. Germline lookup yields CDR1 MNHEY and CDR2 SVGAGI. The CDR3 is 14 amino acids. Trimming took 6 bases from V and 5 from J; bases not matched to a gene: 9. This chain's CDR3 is CASRTGVFLYGYTF. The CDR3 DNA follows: TGTGCCAGCAGAACAGGGGTTTTTCTTTATGGCTACACCTTC.

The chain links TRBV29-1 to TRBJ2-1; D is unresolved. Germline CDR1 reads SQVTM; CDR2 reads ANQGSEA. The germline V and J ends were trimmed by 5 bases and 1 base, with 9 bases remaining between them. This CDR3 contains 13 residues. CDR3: CSVLRLSYNEQFF. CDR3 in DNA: TGCAGCGTTCTCCGGTTATCCTACAATGAGCAGTTCTTC.

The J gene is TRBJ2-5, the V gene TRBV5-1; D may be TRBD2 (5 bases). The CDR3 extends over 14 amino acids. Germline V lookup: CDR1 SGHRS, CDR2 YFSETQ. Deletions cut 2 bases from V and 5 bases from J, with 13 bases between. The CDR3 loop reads CASSLSFRGETQYF. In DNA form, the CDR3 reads TGCGCCAGCAGCTTAAGTTTCCGCGGGGAGACCCAGTACTTC.

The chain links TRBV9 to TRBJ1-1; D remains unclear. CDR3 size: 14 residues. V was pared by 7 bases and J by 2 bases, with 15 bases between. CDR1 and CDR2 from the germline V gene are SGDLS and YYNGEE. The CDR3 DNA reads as TGTGCCAGCGCCCCCCTAGCGGGAAACACTGAAGCTTTCTTT. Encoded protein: CASAPLAGNTEAFF.

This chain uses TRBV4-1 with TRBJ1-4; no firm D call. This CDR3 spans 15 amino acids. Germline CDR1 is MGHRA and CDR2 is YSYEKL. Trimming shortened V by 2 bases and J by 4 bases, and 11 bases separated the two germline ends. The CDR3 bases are TGCGCCAGCAGCCAAAGCGAAAGGCATAATGAAAAACTGTTTTTT. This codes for CASSQSERHNEKLFF.

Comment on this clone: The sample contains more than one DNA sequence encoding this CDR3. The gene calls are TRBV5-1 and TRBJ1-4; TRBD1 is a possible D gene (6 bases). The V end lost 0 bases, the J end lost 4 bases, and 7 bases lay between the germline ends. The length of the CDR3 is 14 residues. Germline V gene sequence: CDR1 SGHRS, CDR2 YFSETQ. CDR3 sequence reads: CASSLGGGNEKLFF. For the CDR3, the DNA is TGCGCCAGCAGCTTGGGAGGGGGTAATGAAAAACTGTTTTTT. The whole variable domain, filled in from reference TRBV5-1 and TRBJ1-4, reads KAGVTQTPRYLIKTRGQQVTLSCSPISGHRSVSWYQQTPGQGLQFLFEYFSETQRNKGNFPGRFSGRQFSNSRSEMNVSTLELGDSALYLCASSLGGGNEKLFFGSGTQLSVL.

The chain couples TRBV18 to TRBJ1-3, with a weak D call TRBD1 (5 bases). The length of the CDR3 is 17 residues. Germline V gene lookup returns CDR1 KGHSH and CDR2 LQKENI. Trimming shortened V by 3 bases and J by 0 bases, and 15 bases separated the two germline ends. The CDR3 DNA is TGTGCCAGCTCACCGTCGGGGGTTGTCCTCTCTGGAAACACCATATATTTT. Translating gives CASSPSGVVLSGNTIYF. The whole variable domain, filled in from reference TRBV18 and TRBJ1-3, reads NAGVMQNPRHLVRRRGQEARLRCSPMKGHSHVYWYRQLPEEGLKFMVYLQKENIIDESGMPKERFSAEFPKEGPSILRIQQVVRGDSAAYFCASSPSGVVLSGNTIYFGEGSWLTVV.

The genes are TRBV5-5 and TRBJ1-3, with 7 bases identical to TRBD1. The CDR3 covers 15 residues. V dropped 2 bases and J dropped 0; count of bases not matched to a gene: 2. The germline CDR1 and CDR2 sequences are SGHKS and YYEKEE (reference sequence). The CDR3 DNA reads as TGTGCCAGCAGCTTTCGGGACAGCTCTGGAAACACCATATATTTT. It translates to CASSFRDSSGNTIYF.

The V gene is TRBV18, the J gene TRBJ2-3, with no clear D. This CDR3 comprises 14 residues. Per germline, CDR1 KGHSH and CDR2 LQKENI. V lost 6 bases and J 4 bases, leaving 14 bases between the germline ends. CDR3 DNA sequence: TGTGCCAGCTCTCGACACGCTGGCGCAGATACGCAGTATTTT. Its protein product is CASSRHAGADTQYF. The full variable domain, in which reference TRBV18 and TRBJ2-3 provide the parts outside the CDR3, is NAGVMQNPRHLVRRRGQEARLRCSPMKGHSHVYWYRQLPEEGLKFMVYLQKENIIDESGMPKERFSAEFPKEGPSILRIQQVVRGDSAAYFCASSRHAGADTQYFGPGTRLTVL.

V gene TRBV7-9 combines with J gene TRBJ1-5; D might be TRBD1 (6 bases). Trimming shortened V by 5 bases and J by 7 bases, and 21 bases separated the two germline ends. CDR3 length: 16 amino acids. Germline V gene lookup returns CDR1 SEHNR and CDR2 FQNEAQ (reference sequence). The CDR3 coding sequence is TGTGCCAGCAGCAGGATAACAGGGAAAGCGGGGCAGCCCCAGCATTTT. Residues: CASSRITGKAGQPQHF.

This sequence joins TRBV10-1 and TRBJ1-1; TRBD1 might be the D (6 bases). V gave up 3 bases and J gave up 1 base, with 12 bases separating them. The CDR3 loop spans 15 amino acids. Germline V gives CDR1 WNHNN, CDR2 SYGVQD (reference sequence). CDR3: CASSDPGQTNTEAFF. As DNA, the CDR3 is TGCGCCAGCAGTGACCCGGGACAAACGAACACTGAAGCTTTCTTT.

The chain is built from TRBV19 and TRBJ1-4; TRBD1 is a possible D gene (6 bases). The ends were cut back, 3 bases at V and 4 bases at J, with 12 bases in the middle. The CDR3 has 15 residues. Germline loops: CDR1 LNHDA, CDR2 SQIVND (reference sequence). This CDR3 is CASSIRGAGNEKLFF. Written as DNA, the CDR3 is TGTGCCAGTAGTATTCGGGGGGCTGGTAATGAAAAACTGTTTTTT.

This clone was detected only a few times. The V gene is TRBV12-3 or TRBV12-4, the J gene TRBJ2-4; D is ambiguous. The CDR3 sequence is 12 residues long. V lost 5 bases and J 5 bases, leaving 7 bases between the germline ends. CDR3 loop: CASSETQNIQYF. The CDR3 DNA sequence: TGTGCCAGCAGTGAGACTCAAAACATTCAGTACTTC.

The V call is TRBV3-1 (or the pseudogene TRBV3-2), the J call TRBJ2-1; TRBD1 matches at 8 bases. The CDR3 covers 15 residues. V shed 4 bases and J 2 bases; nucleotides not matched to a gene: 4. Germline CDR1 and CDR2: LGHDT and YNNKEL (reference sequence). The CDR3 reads CASSLGQGPYNEQFF. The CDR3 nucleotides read TGTGCCAGCAGCCTCGGACAGGGCCCCTACAATGAGCAGTTCTTC.

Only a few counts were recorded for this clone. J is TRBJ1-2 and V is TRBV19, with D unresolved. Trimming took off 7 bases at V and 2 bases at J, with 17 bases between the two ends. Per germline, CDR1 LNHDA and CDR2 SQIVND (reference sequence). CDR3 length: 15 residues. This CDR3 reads CASMGSGFKNYGYTF. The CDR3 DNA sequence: TGTGCCAGTATGGGCTCAGGATTTAAGAACTATGGCTACACCTTC.

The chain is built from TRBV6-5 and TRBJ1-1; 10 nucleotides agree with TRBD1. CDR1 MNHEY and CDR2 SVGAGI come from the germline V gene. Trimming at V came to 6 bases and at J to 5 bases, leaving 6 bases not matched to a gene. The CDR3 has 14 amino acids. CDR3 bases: TGTGCCAGCAGAAGGGACAGGGGCGGGACTGAAGCTTTCTTT. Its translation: CASRRDRGGTEAFF.